This TCR beta chain was sequenced for a study of graft-versus-host responses after intestinal transplantation. Trimming shortened V by 3 bases and J by 2 bases, and 11 bases separated the two germline ends. This CDR3 comprises 15 residues. CDR1 is WNHNN and CDR2 is SYGVQD in the germline V gene (reference sequence). Produced via immunoSEQ multiplex PCR; TCRdb's table is partial and in-frame only. Seen here are tens of thousands of clones, about 93% observed once, and the top ten hold approximately 2%. With regard to this clone: What it binds is unknown.

This receptor was obtained from a human donor who received an intestinal transplant. Sequenced here: unstimulated CD8+ T cells sorted from spleen or lymph node cells, sampled before intestinal transplant. The V and J genes are TRBV10-1 and TRBJ2-1, with D possibly matching TRBD2 (6 bases). The CDR3 sequence: CASSDTGLPYNEQFF. CDR3 coding DNA: TGCGCCAGCAGTGATACGGGACTCCCCTACAATGAGCAGTTCTTC.